The sequence of this T cell receptor beta chain was determined in a study of vaccination and CD4 T cells after COVID-19. Study overall: As a positive control, some control cultures were given a CEFX pool, while others were given an HIV-1 Nef pool or no peptide.

Oncomine TCR Beta short-read sequencing was applied to DNA from cultured CD4+ T cells. TCRdb independently ran MiXCR on the PCR reads; one entry per CDR3 protein. The top ten clones hold almost 35% of a sample with almost 5,500 distinct CDR3 sequences, approximately 30% of them seen once. Regarding treatment: roughly 11-day PBMC culture with coronavirus spike peptide pools or control peptides (ViraFEST assay). ViraFEST stimulated the growth of antigen-specific T cells using peptide pools and subsequently profiled their TCRs by sequencing. There were positive PCR dates ranging from March to December 2020, all predating US Alpha, Beta and Delta variants. Comment on this clonotype: No antigen is known for it.

This CDR3 has 13 amino acids. CDR1 and CDR2 (germline): ENHRY, SYGVKD. Trimming cost V 11 bases and J 0 bases, with 13 bases left between them. Study results and caveats: Only after vaccination were a median around 83% of convalescents' reactive clones seen.

Sequenced here: CD4+ T cells from blood, cultured in vitro, sampled after SARS-CoV-2 vaccination. This chain links TRBV10-3 with TRBJ1-1, with D hard to call. The TCR sequence derives from a human donor who had recovered from COVID-19. CDR3 DNA: TGTGCCTCCCACGGAGGGATGAACACTGAAGCTTTCTTT. It codes for CASHGGMNTEAFF.